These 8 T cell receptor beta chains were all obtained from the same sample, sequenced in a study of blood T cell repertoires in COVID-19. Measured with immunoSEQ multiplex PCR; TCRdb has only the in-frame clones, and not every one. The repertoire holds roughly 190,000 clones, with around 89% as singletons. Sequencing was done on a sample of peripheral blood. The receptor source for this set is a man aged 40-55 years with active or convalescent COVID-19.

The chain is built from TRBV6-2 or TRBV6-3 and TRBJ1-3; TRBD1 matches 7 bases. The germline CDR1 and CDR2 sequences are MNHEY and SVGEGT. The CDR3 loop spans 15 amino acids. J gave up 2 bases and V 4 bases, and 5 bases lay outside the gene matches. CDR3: CASSLTGNTGNTIYF. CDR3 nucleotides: TGTGCCAGCAGTTTGACAGGGAATACTGGAAACACCATATATTTT.

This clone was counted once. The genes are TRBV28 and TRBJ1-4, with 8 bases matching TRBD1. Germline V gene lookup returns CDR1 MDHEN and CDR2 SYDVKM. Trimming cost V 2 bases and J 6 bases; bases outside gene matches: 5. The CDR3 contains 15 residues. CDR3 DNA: TGTGCCAGCAGTTTAAGTTCGGGACAGGATGAAAAACTGTTTTTT. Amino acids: CASSLSSGQDEKLFF.

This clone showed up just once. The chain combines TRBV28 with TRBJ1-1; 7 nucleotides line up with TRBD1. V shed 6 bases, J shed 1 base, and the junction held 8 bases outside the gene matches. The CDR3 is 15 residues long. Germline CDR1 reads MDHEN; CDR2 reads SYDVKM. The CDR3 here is CASSSGTESNTEAFF. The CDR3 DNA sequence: TGTGCCAGCAGCTCCGGGACAGAATCGAACACTGAAGCTTTCTTT.

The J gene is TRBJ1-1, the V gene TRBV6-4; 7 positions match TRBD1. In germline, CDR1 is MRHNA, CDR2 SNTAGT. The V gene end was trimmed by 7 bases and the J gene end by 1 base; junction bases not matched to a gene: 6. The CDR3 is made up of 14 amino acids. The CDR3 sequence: CASKFGTENTEAFF. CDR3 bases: TGTGCCAGCAAGTTCGGGACAGAGAACACTGAAGCTTTCTTT.

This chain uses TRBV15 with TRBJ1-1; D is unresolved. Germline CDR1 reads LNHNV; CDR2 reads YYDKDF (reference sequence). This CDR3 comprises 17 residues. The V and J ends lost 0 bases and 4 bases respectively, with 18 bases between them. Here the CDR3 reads CATSRDRLMILATEAFF. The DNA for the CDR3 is TGTGCCACCAGCAGAGACCGCCTAATGATTTTAGCCACTGAAGCTTTCTTT.

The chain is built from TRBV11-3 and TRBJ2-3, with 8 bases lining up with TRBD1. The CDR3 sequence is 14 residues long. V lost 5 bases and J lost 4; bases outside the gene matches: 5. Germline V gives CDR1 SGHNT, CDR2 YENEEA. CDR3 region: CASSDRTGPDTQYF. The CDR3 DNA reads TGTGCCAGCAGCGACCGGACAGGGCCAGATACGCAGTATTTT.

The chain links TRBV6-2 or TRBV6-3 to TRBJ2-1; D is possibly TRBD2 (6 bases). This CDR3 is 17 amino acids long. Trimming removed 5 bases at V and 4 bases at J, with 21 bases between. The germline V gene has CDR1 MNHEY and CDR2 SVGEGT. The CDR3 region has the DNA TGTGCCAGCAGTAAACTCATCGGGTCCGGGGGATACAATGAGCAGTTCTTC. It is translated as CASSKLIGSGGYNEQFF.

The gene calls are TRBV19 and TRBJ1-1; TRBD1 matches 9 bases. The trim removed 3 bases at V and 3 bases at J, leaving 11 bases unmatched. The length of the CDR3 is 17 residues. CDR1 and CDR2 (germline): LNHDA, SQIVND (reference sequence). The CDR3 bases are TGTGCCAGTAGTATTATTCTCGGGACAGGGAGGGACACTGAAGCTTTCTTT. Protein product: CASSIILGTGRDTEAFF.